This T cell receptor beta chain was identified during a study of blood T cell repertoires in COVID-19. In the study overall: PBMCs, B-cell-depleted T cells, or T cells were the source of the cDNA or gDNA that made up the material.

Enrolled through a virtual design, the participants were between 18 and 89 years of age and came from 24 US areas. Germline assignment: CDR1 WNHNN and CDR2 SYGVQD (reference sequence). CDR3 size: 16 residues. V was shortened by 6 bases and J by 2 bases, with 17 bases between the two germline ends. In the original workflow: Reference gene primer amplification in the assay estimated nucleated cell counts. The method was immunoSEQ multiplex PCR; TCRdb's version includes in-frame clones alone and lacks a portion of them. V, J and clone size reflect that table, while D and trimming were determined from the DNA. The profile shows more than 350,000 clones, more than 75% of them singletons.

Specimen: PBMCs or T cells enriched from blood (not recorded which). The rearrangement joins TRBV10-1 to TRBJ1-3; no clear D gene. The receptor's source is a woman in her forties or fifties who had recovered from COVID-19. The chain's CDR3 is CASRTMRVVTGNTIYF. CDR3 DNA sequence: TGCGCCAGCAGGACGATGAGGGTGGTTACTGGAAACACCATATATTTT.